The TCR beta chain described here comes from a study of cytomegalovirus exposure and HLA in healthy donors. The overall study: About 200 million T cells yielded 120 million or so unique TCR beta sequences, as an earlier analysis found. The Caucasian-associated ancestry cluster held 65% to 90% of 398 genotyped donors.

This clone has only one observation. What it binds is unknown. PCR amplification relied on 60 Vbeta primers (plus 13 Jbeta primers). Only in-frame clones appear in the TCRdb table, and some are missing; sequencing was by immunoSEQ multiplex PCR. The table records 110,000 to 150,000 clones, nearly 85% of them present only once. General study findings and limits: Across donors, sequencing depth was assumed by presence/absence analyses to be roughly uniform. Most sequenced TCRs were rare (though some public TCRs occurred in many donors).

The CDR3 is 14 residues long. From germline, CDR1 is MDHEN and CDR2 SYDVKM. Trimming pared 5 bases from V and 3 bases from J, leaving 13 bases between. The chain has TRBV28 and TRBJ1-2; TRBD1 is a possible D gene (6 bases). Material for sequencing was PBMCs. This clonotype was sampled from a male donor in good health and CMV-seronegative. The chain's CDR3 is CASSGAGADYGYTF. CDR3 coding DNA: TGTGCCAGCAGTGGGGCGGGGGCCGACTATGGCTACACCTTC.